Below are 25 T cell receptor beta chains sequenced from a single sample in a study of beta chain features in type 1 diabetes. Reverse transcribing all isolated RNA meant expressed TCRB transcripts were sequenced. Measured with immunoSEQ multiplex PCR; TCRdb has only the in-frame clones, and not every one. Seen here are hundreds of thousands of clones, about 9.3% observed once, and the top ten hold under 0.035%. Sequenced sample: naive CD4+ T cells from blood. These TCRs come from a woman aged 18-35 years in good health.

The J gene is TRBJ1-6, the V gene TRBV6-1, with no clear D. This CDR3 has 15 residues. With 3 bases removed from V and 6 bases from J, the gap between germline ends came to 12 bases. Germline V lookup: CDR1 MNHNS, CDR2 SASEGT. CDR3 coding DNA: TGTGCCAGCAGTGAGTTACCCCAGGCTAATTCACCCCTCCACTTT. The encoded protein is CASSELPQANSPLHF.

V usage is TRBV29-1 and J usage is TRBJ2-1, with 11 bases fitting TRBD2. CDR1 is SQVTM, CDR2 ANQGSEA, per germline. V was clipped by 7 bases and J by 1 base; unmatched bases: 3. There are 14 residues in the CDR3. The CDR3 is CSGWTSGSYNEQFF. The CDR3 region has the DNA TGCAGCGGATGGACTAGCGGGTCCTACAATGAGCAGTTCTTC.

The gene calls are TRBV19 and TRBJ2-7; 12 nucleotides align to TRBD1. The CDR3 is 14 amino acids. Germline trimming cut 5 bases from V and 5 bases from J; bases unmatched to any gene: 4. The germline V gene encodes CDR1 LNHDA and CDR2 SQIVND (reference sequence). In DNA form, the CDR3 reads TGTGCCAGTAGTGGGACAGGGGGCCGAAACGAGCAGTACTTC. Its protein is CASSGTGGRNEQYF.

This clone has more than one count but fewer than ten. The chain uses TRBV19 and TRBJ1-2; 9 positions agree with TRBD1. V dropped 10 bases and J dropped 4; count of bases not matched to a gene: 10. The germline V gene has CDR1 LNHDA and CDR2 SQIVND (reference sequence). This CDR3 has 14 residues. The CDR3 DNA is TGTGCCACCCGGACAGGGGCGGACAGCTATGGCTACACCTTC. Its translation is CATRTGADSYGYTF.

In its sample, this clone was seen many times. The genes are TRBV30 and TRBJ2-1; TRBD1 matches 7 bases. The CDR3 runs to 14 residues. Germline assignment: CDR1 GTSNPN and CDR2 SVGIG (reference sequence). V was clipped by 5 bases and J by 4 bases; unmatched bases: 8. Written as DNA, the CDR3 is TGTGCCTGGGGGTTCGGCAGGGGGTACAATGAGCAGTTCTTC. Its protein product is CAWGFGRGYNEQFF.

V is TRBV27 and J is TRBJ2-1, with TRBD2 matching 12 bases. V dropped 6 bases and J dropped 4; count of bases not matched to a gene: 1. Per the germline V gene, CDR1 is MNHEY and CDR2 is SMNVEV (reference sequence). The CDR3 runs 14 residues. In nucleotides, the CDR3 is TGTGCCAGCAGAGGGACTAGCGGGTACAATGAGCAGTTCTTC. Translation: CASRGTSGYNEQFF.

V is TRBV9 and J is TRBJ1-3; D is perhaps TRBD1 (5 bases). Deletions cut 0 bases from V and 2 bases from J, with 6 bases between. Germline V CDR1 and CDR2: SGDLS, YYNGEE. The CDR3 sequence is 14 residues long. CDR3: CASSVEGAGNTIYF. CDR3 coding DNA: TGTGCCAGCAGCGTAGAAGGGGCTGGAAACACCATATATTTT.

In this sample, this clone turned up a few times. The chain links TRBV30 to TRBJ1-5; 7 nucleotides match TRBD1. Per germline, CDR1 GTSNPN and CDR2 SVGIG (reference sequence). This CDR3 is built from 14 residues. Trimming removed 1 base from V and 4 bases from J; junction bases left unmatched: 4. CDR3 sequence reads: CAWSDGQANQPQHF. CDR3 DNA sequence: TGTGCCTGGAGTGACGGACAGGCTAATCAGCCCCAGCATTTT.

This clone was counted a few times. The chain joins TRBV27 to TRBJ2-2, with D maybe TRBD1 (5 bases). Trimming left V 6 bases short and J 6 bases short, with 23 bases between. Germline V gives CDR1 MNHEY, CDR2 SMNVEV (reference sequence). CDR3 length equals 17 residues. CDR3 DNA: TGTGCCAGCAGCACAGATTACAGGTGGGATGGCGCCGGGGAGCTGTTTTTT. It specifies CASSTDYRWDGAGELFF.

The chain combines TRBV5-1 with TRBJ2-3; 10 positions agree with TRBD2. CDR1 SGHRS and CDR2 YFSETQ come from the germline V gene. The junction had 7 bases not matched to a gene; V was cut back by 4 bases and J by 5 bases. The CDR3 extends over 15 amino acids. Here the CDR3 reads CASSPLAGGGDTQYF. In DNA, the CDR3 is TGCGCCAGCAGCCCGTTAGCGGGAGGAGGAGATACGCAGTATTTT.

This clone was seen a few times. The chain has TRBV11-2 and TRBJ1-1; weak D call: TRBD1 (5 bases). CDR3 length: 13 amino acids. The germline CDR1 and CDR2 sequences are SGHAT and FQNNGV. Deletions cut 6 bases from V and 6 bases from J, with 14 bases between. The CDR3 protein is CASSPARGAEAFF. In DNA form, the CDR3 reads TGTGCCAGCAGTCCCGCGCGGGGCGCTGAAGCTTTCTTT.

This clone has a handful of counts. The V gene is TRBV19, the J gene TRBJ1-1; no reliable D call. The V gene's germline CDR1 is LNHDA and CDR2 SQIVND (reference sequence). This CDR3 has 12 residues. The V gene lost 8 bases and the J gene lost 6 bases, with 13 bases spanning the gap. The CDR3 reads CASGLLQAEAFF. In DNA, the CDR3 is TGTGCCAGTGGACTGCTGCAGGCTGAAGCTTTCTTT.

The rearrangement uses TRBV5-1 and TRBJ2-3; 10 bases are a match to TRBD2. The CDR3 totals 18 residues. With 4 bases clipped from V and 5 bases from J, the junction kept 16 bases outside the gene matches. Germline CDR1 and CDR2: SGHRS and YFSETQ. CDR3 nucleotide sequence: TGCGCCAGCAGCCCCCTAGCGGGAGCCGCGACCGGCATAGATACGCAGTATTTT. Its translation: CASSPLAGAATGIDTQYF.

The J gene is TRBJ2-5, the V gene TRBV4-2; possibly TRBD2 for D (6 bases). CDR1 and CDR2 from the germline V gene are LGHNA and YNFKEQ. CDR3 length: 14 amino acids. V was shortened by 4 bases and J by 3 bases, with 12 bases between the two germline ends. CDR3: CASSPAGRKETQYF. CDR3 bases: TGTGCCAGCAGCCCAGCAGGGAGGAAAGAGACCCAGTACTTC.

This chain joins TRBV25-1 and TRBJ2-1; 11 nucleotides line up with TRBD2. J was trimmed by 5 bases and V by 8 bases; bases with no gene match: 5. This CDR3 is built from 14 residues. Per germline, CDR1 MGHDK and CDR2 SYGVNS. The CDR3 here is CASGSTSGNNEQFF. CDR3 nucleotide sequence: TGTGCCAGCGGATCGACTAGCGGGAACAATGAGCAGTTCTTC.

This clone was seen only a few times. The J gene is TRBJ2-5, the V gene TRBV29-1; 8 bases match TRBD1. The V gene end was trimmed by 7 bases and the J gene end by 4 bases; junction bases not matched to a gene: 5. CDR3 length: 12 amino acids. Looked up from germline, CDR1 is SQVTM and CDR2 is ANQGSEA. This chain's CDR3 is CSEKTGGETQYF. As DNA, the CDR3 is TGCAGCGAAAAAACAGGGGGAGAGACCCAGTACTTC.

This clone showed up just a few times. CDR3 region: CASSPDRGNQPQHF. The CDR3 nucleotides are TGTGCCAGCTCACCGGACAGGGGCAATCAGCCCCAGCATTTT. The chain combines TRBV18 with TRBJ1-5, with TRBD1 identical over 8 bases. This CDR3 is 14 amino acids long. The germline gives CDR1 KGHSH, CDR2 LQKENI. V trimming: 3 bases; J trimming: 2 bases; junction bases outside the gene matches: 0.

There are a few counts of this clone. As DNA, the CDR3 is TGTGCCAGCAGCGTAGGGCGGGAGAACACCGGGGAGCTGTTTTTT. It codes for CASSVGRENTGELFF. The chain links TRBV9 to TRBJ2-2; possibly TRBD2 for D (6 bases). The CDR3 contains 15 residues. The ends were cut back, 0 bases at V and 1 base at J, with 7 bases in the middle. Germline V gene sequence: CDR1 SGDLS, CDR2 YYNGEE.

In its sample, this clone was seen a few times. The CDR3 bases are TGTGCCAGCAGCTTAGTGGGCAGGCGAACATACCAAGAGACCCAGTACTTC. Amino acids: CASSLVGRRTYQETQYF. This chain uses TRBV7-9 with TRBJ2-5; D gene ambiguous. Deletions cut 1 base from V and 0 bases from J, with 15 bases between. Germline-derived CDR1 and CDR2 are SEHNR and FQNEAQ (reference sequence). The CDR3 contains 17 residues.

V is TRBV9 and J is TRBJ2-3, with no clear D. Germline V gene lookup returns CDR1 SGDLS and CDR2 YYNGEE. There are 15 residues in the CDR3. Trimming took off 0 bases at V and 1 base at J, with 9 bases between the two ends. The CDR3: CASSVGIRGTDTQYF. The CDR3 nucleotides are TGTGCCAGCAGCGTAGGTATTCGAGGCACAGATACGCAGTATTTT.

The rearrangement joins TRBV5-1 to TRBJ2-2; 10 nucleotides align to TRBD1. Germline values: CDR1 SGHRS, CDR2 YFSETQ. The ends lost 1 base at V and 6 bases at J; junction bases unmatched: 12. This CDR3 spans 18 amino acids. The CDR3 spells CASSLLPTGTGVAGELFF. CDR3 bases: TGCGCCAGCAGCTTGCTCCCTACCGGGACAGGGGTCGCCGGGGAGCTGTTTTTT.

The rearrangement uses TRBV5-1 and TRBJ2-1; 12 bases fit TRBD2. The CDR3 extends over 16 amino acids. V lost 0 bases and J lost 7; bases outside the gene matches: 5. Germline loops: CDR1 SGHRS, CDR2 YFSETQ. The CDR3 region is CASSLEASGGANEQFF. The CDR3 bases are TGCGCCAGCAGCTTGGAGGCTAGCGGGGGGGCGAATGAGCAGTTCTTC.

This clone was found a few times. CDR3 nucleotide sequence: TGCGCCAGCAGCCAGACAGAGGCCTTACGCAATCAGCCCCAGCATTTT. Its protein is CASSQTEALRNQPQHF. The rearrangement joins TRBV4-3 to TRBJ1-5; a possible D gene is TRBD1 (5 bases). The CDR3 is 16 amino acids. Germline V gene lookup returns CDR1 LGHNA and CDR2 YSLEER. Trimming cost V 3 bases and J 2 bases, with 14 bases left between them.

This clone has just a few counts. The chain joins TRBV5-1 to TRBJ1-2; 7 positions agree with TRBD1. CDR3 length: 15 amino acids. Trimming at V came to 3 bases and at J to 8 bases, leaving 13 bases not matched to a gene. Germline-derived CDR1 and CDR2 are SGHRS and YFSETQ. CDR3 in DNA: TGCGCCAGCAGCTCTGGACAGGTGGGACCTGGGGGCTACACCTTC. It yields the protein CASSSGQVGPGGYTF.

Only a few counts were recorded for this clone. The V gene is TRBV5-5, the J gene TRBJ2-2; 8 nucleotides align to TRBD1. J was trimmed by 2 bases and V by 3 bases; bases with no gene match: 3. This CDR3 comprises 15 residues. In germline, CDR1 is SGHKS, CDR2 YYEKEE (reference sequence). The CDR3 coding sequence is TGTGCCAGCAGCTACAGGGGGATCAACACCGGGGAGCTGTTTTTT. The encoded protein is CASSYRGINTGELFF.